Below are 27 T cell receptor beta chains sequenced from a single sample in a study of T-cell memory formation after mild COVID-19. One entry per CDR3 protein results from TCRdb running MiXCR on the 5' RACE reads. The sample gives approximately 150,000 distinct CDR3 sequences, 10% to 15% of which show up once; roughly 3.3% is in the top ten. Material: PBMCs or a T cell subset sorted from them (not recorded which). These receptors all come from a man aged 18-30 years who had mild COVID-19 (a few samples of this study predate the infection). Cell type and time point are not known.

This chain joins TRBV12-3 or TRBV12-4 and TRBJ2-3; 14 nucleotides agree with TRBD2. The CDR3 consists of 16 residues. J lost 5 bases, V lost 5 bases, and 6 bases had no gene match. The CDR3 sequence is CASSPRTSGGRDTQYF. The CDR3 bases are TGTGCCAGCAGTCCCCGGACTAGCGGGGGGAGAGATACGCAGTATTTT.

The chain has TRBV7-2 and TRBJ1-2; 10 bases fit TRBD1. Germline CDR1 SGHTA, CDR2 FQGNSA. The V gene end was trimmed by 2 bases and the J gene end by 8 bases; junction bases not matched to a gene: 8. CDR3 length: 15 residues. The CDR3 DNA reads as TGTGCCAGCAGCTTAAGCGGGGGGACAGGGGAAGGCTACACCTTC. Protein sequence: CASSLSGGTGEGYTF.

A few counts support this clonotype. V gene TRBV7-2 combines with J gene TRBJ2-1; 9 bases align to TRBD2. The germline CDR1 and CDR2 sequences are SGHTA and FQGNSA. The CDR3 runs to 16 residues. V shed 0 bases and J 7 bases; nucleotides not matched to a gene: 7. The CDR3 loop reads CASSLAPGLAKNEQFF. The CDR3, as DNA: TGTGCCAGCAGCTTAGCGCCGGGACTAGCAAAGAATGAGCAGTTCTTC.

The rearrangement joins TRBV19 to TRBJ1-5, with TRBD1 matching over 7 bases. With 7 bases clipped from V and 4 bases from J, the junction kept 4 bases outside the gene matches. Germline-derived CDR1 and CDR2 are LNHDA and SQIVND (reference sequence). This CDR3 contains 13 residues. DNA for the CDR3: TGTGCCAGTACCCTACAGGGGAATCAGCCCCAGCATTTT. Translation: CASTLQGNQPQHF. The full variable domain, completed using reference TRBV19 and TRBJ1-5, is DGGITQSPKYLFRKEGQNVTLSCEQNLNHDAMYWYRQDPGQGLRLIYYSQIVNDFQKGDIAEGYSVSREKKESFPLTVTSAQKNPTAFYLCASTLQGNQPQHFGDGTRLSIL.

V and J are TRBV5-1 and TRBJ2-6, with D perhaps TRBD1 or TRBD2 (5 bases each). The CDR3 totals 15 residues. Trimming pared 2 bases from V and 3 bases from J, leaving 9 bases between. CDR1 SGHRS and CDR2 YFSETQ come from the germline V gene. The CDR3 coding sequence is TGCGCCAGCAGCTTTGGGGGAAGTGGGGCCAACGTCCTGACTTTC. Translating it yields CASSFGGSGANVLTF.

A few counts support this clonotype. As DNA, the CDR3 is TGCGCCAGCAGGAGGGCAAGGGACACTGAAGCTTTCTTT. Protein product: CASRRARDTEAFF. The V gene is TRBV10-2, the J gene TRBJ1-1; D call uncertain. The CDR3 consists of 13 residues. Per germline, CDR1 WSHSY and CDR2 SAAADI. V lost 6 bases, J lost 3 bases, and 11 bases lay in between.

This clonotype appeared a few times. The chain employs TRBV20-1 and TRBJ1-2; no reliable D call. Germline V CDR1 and CDR2: DFQATT, SNEGSKA (reference sequence). This CDR3 has 12 residues. Deletions cut 4 bases from V and 3 bases from J, with 9 bases between. The CDR3 is CSAIEGDYGYTF. The CDR3 DNA follows: TGCAGTGCTATAGAGGGAGACTATGGCTACACCTTC.

This clonotype was counted only a few times. The chain joins TRBV7-2 to TRBJ1-5, with 8 bases identical to TRBD1. Germline V gene lookup returns CDR1 SGHTA and CDR2 FQGNSA. The CDR3 runs 14 residues. The V and J ends lost 3 bases and 7 bases, in that order; junction bases with no gene match: 5. CDR3 DNA sequence: TGTGCCAGCAGCTTCGACAGGGGACAACAGCCCCAGCATTTT. It yields the protein CASSFDRGQQPQHF.

This clonotype was seen ten or more times. The rearrangement joins TRBV5-1 to TRBJ2-7, with 7 bases fitting TRBD1. Trimming took 3 bases from V and 2 from J; bases not matched to a gene: 5. Per germline, CDR1 SGHRS and CDR2 YFSETQ. The CDR3 totals 14 residues. In nucleotides, the CDR3 is TGCGCCAGCAGCTCCGTGACAGGGACCTACGAGCAGTACTTC. This encodes CASSSVTGTYEQYF.

This clonotype was recorded a few times. V usage is TRBV7-2 and J usage is TRBJ2-7, with D tentatively TRBD2 (6 bases). The CDR3 runs to 13 residues. In germline, CDR1 is SGHTA, CDR2 FQGNSA. The germline V and J ends were trimmed by 5 bases and 6 bases, with 14 bases remaining between them. The CDR3 DNA reads TGTGCCAGCAGCGCGACGCCCGGGGGCGAGCAGTACTTC. Protein product: CASSATPGGEQYF.

This clonotype was recorded a few times. The V gene is TRBV7-2, the J gene TRBJ2-5; possibly TRBD1 for D (6 bases). V shed 4 bases and J shed 1 base, with 7 bases lying between them. CDR1 SGHTA and CDR2 FQGNSA come from the germline V gene. The CDR3 spans 13 residues. The CDR3 sequence is CASSWGPQETQYF. CDR3 coding DNA: TGTGCCAGCAGCTGGGGGCCCCAAGAGACCCAGTACTTC. The whole variable domain, remainder taken from reference TRBV7-2 and TRBJ2-5, is GAGVSQSPSNKVTEKGKDVELRCDPISGHTALYWYRQSLGQGLEFLIYFQGNSAPDKSGLPSDRFSAERTGGSVSTLTIQRTQQEDSAVYLCASSWGPQETQYFGPGTRLLVL.

CDR3 in amino acids: CAWSVSTGANVLTF. The CDR3 DNA reads TGTGCCTGGAGTGTGTCGACTGGGGCCAACGTCCTGACTTTC. The chain employs TRBV30 and TRBJ2-6; D is unresolved. CDR3 length equals 14 residues. The germline gives CDR1 GTSNPN, CDR2 SVGIG (reference sequence). Trimming pared 0 bases from V and 2 bases from J, leaving 5 bases between.

In its sample, this clonotype was seen many times. The chain employs TRBV20-1 and TRBJ2-5, with 12 bases matching TRBD2. The germline CDR1 and CDR2 sequences are DFQATT and SNEGSKA (reference sequence). The CDR3 covers 16 residues. Trimming cost V 0 bases and J 4 bases; bases outside gene matches: 6. This chain's CDR3 is CSARDPSGGALETQYF. The CDR3 DNA reads TGCAGTGCTAGAGATCCTAGCGGGGGGGCCCTAGAGACCCAGTACTTC.

The V call is TRBV12-3 or TRBV12-4, the J call TRBJ2-3, with D uncertain. V lost 2 bases to trimming and J lost 6 bases, with 12 bases between them. This CDR3 is 14 amino acids long. The CDR3 reads CASSLRSHEDTQYF. DNA of the CDR3: TGTGCCAGCAGTTTAAGGTCACACGAGGATACGCAGTATTTT.

This clonotype has a count of ten or more. The chain links TRBV10-3 to TRBJ2-5, with D perhaps matching TRBD2 (6 bases). The V gene's germline CDR1 is ENHRY and CDR2 SYGVKD. The CDR3 loop spans 16 amino acids. Trimming pared 2 bases from V and 5 bases from J, leaving 18 bases between. CDR3 DNA: TGTGCCATCAGTGAGAGGGCTGAGACGGGGAGGGAGACCCAGTACTTC. Its translation: CAISERAETGRETQYF.

There are a few counts of this clonotype. This chain joins TRBV7-2 and TRBJ1-3; D is ambiguous. This CDR3 region has 15 residues. Trimming cost V 3 bases and J 0 bases, with 9 bases left between them. Germline-derived CDR1 and CDR2 are SGHTA and FQGNSA. The CDR3 nucleotides are TGTGCCAGCAGCTTTGGGCTGAACTCTGGAAACACCATATATTTT. Its protein is CASSFGLNSGNTIYF.

This clonotype was counted a few times. This CDR3 reads CASLRRGGNTIYF. The CDR3 nucleotides read TGCGCCAGCCTCCGGAGGGGTGGAAACACCATATATTTT. The genes are TRBV4-3 and TRBJ1-3, with D possibly TRBD1 on 5 matching bases. Between the trimmed V and J ends, which lost 8 bases and 3 bases, there was a span of 11 bases. Germline V gene lookup returns CDR1 LGHNA and CDR2 YSLEER. The CDR3 extends over 13 amino acids.

This clonotype was detected only a few times. J is TRBJ2-5 and V is TRBV18; D is unclear. CDR3 size: 13 residues. The germline V gene has CDR1 KGHSH and CDR2 LQKENI. The V and J ends lost 6 bases and 1 base respectively, with 9 bases between them. The CDR3 bases are TGTGCCAGCTCGCCGGACGGCCAAGAGACCCAGTACTTC. Protein sequence: CASSPDGQETQYF.

This clonotype was found many times. The gene calls are TRBV7-9 and TRBJ2-7; the D is unclear. The CDR3 spans 14 residues. The germline V gene has CDR1 SEHNR and CDR2 FQNEAQ (reference sequence). Trimming took 1 base from V and 2 from J, leaving 9 bases between them. CDR3 sequence (DNA): TGTGCCAGCAGCTTAGTTACTCCCGCCTACGAGCAGTACTTC. It yields the protein CASSLVTPAYEQYF.

Details on this clonotype: One junction end does not reproduce the germline sequence, and a read error may be involved. J is TRBJ2-2 and V is TRBV20-1; 12 positions match TRBD2. The CDR3 length is 14 residues. The germline gives CDR1 DFQATT, CDR2 SNEGSKA (reference sequence). CDR3 bases: TGCAGTGCTTCTAGCGGGGGGGCCGACGGGGAGCTGTTTTTC. It encodes CSASSGGADGELFF.

The DNA for the CDR3 is TGCGCCAGCAGCCAAGAAGGGGACTTGGATACGCAGTATTTT. Translating gives CASSQEGDLDTQYF. The chain couples TRBV4-3 to TRBJ2-3; D may be TRBD2 (6 bases). Per the germline V gene, CDR1 is LGHNA and CDR2 is YSLEER. The CDR3 totals 14 residues. Trimming cost V 0 bases and J 6 bases, with 10 bases left between them.

This clonotype was counted only a few times. The chain joins TRBV3-1 to TRBJ2-3; 12 positions agree with TRBD2. CDR1 LGHDT and CDR2 YNNKEL come from the germline V gene (reference sequence). Trimming took 6 bases from V and 8 from J; bases not matched to a gene: 9. This CDR3 has 15 amino acids. CDR3 protein: CASRELAGGPRTQYF. For the CDR3, the DNA is TGTGCCAGCAGAGAGCTAGCGGGGGGGCCACGTACGCAGTATTTT.

In this sample, this clonotype turned up a few times. The V gene is TRBV9, the J gene TRBJ2-3; unclear D gene. The CDR3 consists of 13 residues. Looked up from germline, CDR1 is SGDLS and CDR2 is YYNGEE. Trimming pared 3 bases from V and 4 bases from J, leaving 9 bases between. The CDR3 bases are TGTGCCAGCAGCGCTCCCAACGCAGATACGCAGTATTTT. Translating it yields CASSAPNADTQYF.

This clonotype came up a few times. The rearrangement links TRBV10-2 to TRBJ2-5; D unclear. The V gene lost 6 bases and the J gene lost 5 bases, with 10 bases spanning the gap. There are 12 residues in the CDR3. Per germline, CDR1 WSHSY and CDR2 SAAADI. The CDR3 bases are TGCGCCAGCAGCCAGATTAGGGAGACCCAGTACTTC. Translated, it gives CASSQIRETQYF.

The rearrangement links TRBV5-1 to TRBJ1-4; TRBD1 is a possible D gene (6 bases). V was pared by 1 base and J by 2 bases, with 15 bases between. Germline V lookup: CDR1 SGHRS, CDR2 YFSETQ. CDR3 size: 17 residues. CDR3 coding DNA: TGCGCCAGCAGCTTGACAGGGACCGCTTTGACTAATGAAAAACTGTTTTTT. The encoded protein is CASSLTGTALTNEKLFF.

CDR3 bases: TGTGCCACCAGCTCGGGGCAGACCAAAAACATTCAGTACTTC. Encoded protein: CATSSGQTKNIQYF. The V call is TRBV15, the J call TRBJ2-4, with D perhaps TRBD1 or TRBD2 (5 bases each). This CDR3 is built from 14 residues. Germline V gene data show CDR1 as LNHNV and CDR2 as YYDKDF (reference sequence). V lost 5 bases and J lost 2, with 10 bases in between.

The chain recombines TRBV28 with TRBJ1-2; D not resolved. Per germline, CDR1 MDHEN and CDR2 SYDVKM. This CDR3 spans 12 amino acids. V lost 3 bases to trimming and J lost 8 bases, with 10 bases between them. This CDR3 reads CASSLRDRGYTF. DNA for the CDR3: TGTGCCAGCAGTTTGAGGGATAGGGGCTACACCTTC.